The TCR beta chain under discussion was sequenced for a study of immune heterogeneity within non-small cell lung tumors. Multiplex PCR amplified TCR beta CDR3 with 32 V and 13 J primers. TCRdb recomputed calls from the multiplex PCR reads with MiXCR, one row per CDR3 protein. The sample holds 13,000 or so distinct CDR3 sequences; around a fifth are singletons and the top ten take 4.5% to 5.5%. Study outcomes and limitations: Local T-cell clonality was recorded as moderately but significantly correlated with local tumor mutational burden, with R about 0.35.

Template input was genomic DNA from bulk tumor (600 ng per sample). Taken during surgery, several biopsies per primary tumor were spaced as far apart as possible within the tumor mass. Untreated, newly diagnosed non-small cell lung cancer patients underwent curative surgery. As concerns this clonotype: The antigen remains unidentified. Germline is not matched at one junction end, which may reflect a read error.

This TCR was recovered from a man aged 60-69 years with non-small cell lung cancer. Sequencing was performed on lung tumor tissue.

The CDR3 protein is CSATLGRRNNEQLF. The CDR3 DNA is TGCAGTGCTACCCTAGGGCGGAGGAACAATGAGCAGTTATTC. The chain employs TRBV20-1 and TRBJ2-1; D might be TRBD2 (5 bases). The germline CDR1 and CDR2 sequences are DFQATT and SNEGSKA (reference sequence). This CDR3 is 14 amino acids long.